This TCR beta chain stems from a study of cytotoxic CD8 clonotypes in ibrutinib-treated CLL. The overall study: Patients gave response samples after a median roughly 11 months of treatment, range 6 to 36.

Data came from immunoSEQ multiplex PCR; TCRdb stores just in-frame clones and leaves some out. The repertoire holds about 130,000 clones, with 70% to 80% as singletons. Findings and limits, study-wide: On treatment, the uncommon public clonotypes contracted or remained stable. Measured clonality at baseline was greater than in age-matched healthy donors and tracked with circulating CD8+ T-cell counts.

A single count supports this clone. Its antigen is not identified. The receptor was isolated from a human donor with chronic lymphocytic leukemia. The input for sequencing was PBMCs, taken after 24 months of ibrutinib treatment.

The CDR3 coding sequence is TGTGCCAGCTCACCACCTACAGGGTACGAGCAGTACTTC. This gives the protein CASSPPTGYEQYF. This chain joins TRBV18 and TRBJ2-7, with D possibly matching TRBD1 (6 bases). The germline CDR1 and CDR2 sequences are KGHSH and LQKENI. V was trimmed by 0 bases and J by 4 bases, leaving 7 bases between them. The CDR3 loop spans 13 amino acids.